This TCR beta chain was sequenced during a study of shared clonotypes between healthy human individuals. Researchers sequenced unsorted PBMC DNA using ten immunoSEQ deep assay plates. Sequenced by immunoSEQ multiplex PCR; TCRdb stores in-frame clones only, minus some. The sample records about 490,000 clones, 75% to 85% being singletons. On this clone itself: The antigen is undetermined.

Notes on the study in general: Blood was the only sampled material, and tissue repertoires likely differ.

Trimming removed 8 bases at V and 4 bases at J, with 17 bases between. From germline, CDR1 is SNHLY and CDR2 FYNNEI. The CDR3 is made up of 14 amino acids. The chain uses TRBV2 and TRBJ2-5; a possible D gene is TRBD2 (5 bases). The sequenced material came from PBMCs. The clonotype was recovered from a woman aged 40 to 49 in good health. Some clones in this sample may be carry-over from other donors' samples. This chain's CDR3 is CASQTYSASETQYF. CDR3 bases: TGTGCCAGCCAGACCTATAGCGCTTCAGAGACCCAGTACTTC.